The next 10 T cell receptor beta chains were all read from a single sample in a study of T cell repertoires in cytomegalovirus infection. Each CDR3 protein gets one entry after TCRdb re-called the reads with MiXCR. Of around 530,000 distinct CDR3 sequences in the sample, about 25% are singletons; the top ten hold roughly 13%. Sequencing used PBMCs. The source is a human donor in good health (CMV status not recorded). Some clones in this sample may be carry-over from other donors' samples.

The gene calls are TRBV2 and TRBJ1-4, with D possibly matching TRBD1 (5 bases). The germline gives CDR1 SNHLY, CDR2 FYNNEI. V was shortened by 3 bases and J by 6 bases, with 11 bases between the two germline ends. The length of the CDR3 is 14 residues. DNA of the CDR3: TGTGCCAGCAGTGATGAGGGGACCGATGAAAAACTGTTTTTT. This translates into CASSDEGTDEKLFF.

This clonotype was seen only a few times. The chain carries TRBV4-1 and TRBJ1-3; D remains ambiguous. Germline CDR1 reads MGHRA; CDR2 reads YSYEKL. The germline V and J ends were trimmed by 1 base and 0 bases, with 13 bases remaining between them. The CDR3 spans 17 residues. This chain's CDR3 is CASSQVWVTASGNTIYF. CDR3 DNA sequence: TGCGCCAGCAGCCAAGTTTGGGTAACAGCCTCTGGAAACACCATATATTTT.

The chain joins TRBV28 to TRBJ2-1, with TRBD2 matching 13 bases. V dropped 4 bases and J dropped 8; count of bases not matched to a gene: 11. This CDR3 contains 17 residues. The germline V gene encodes CDR1 MDHEN and CDR2 SYDVKM. CDR3 nucleotides: TGTGCCAGCAGTTCCCCGGGACTAGCGGGATACGCGGATGAGCAGTTCTTC. It specifies CASSSPGLAGYADEQFF.

The chain recombines TRBV12-3 or TRBV12-4 with TRBJ2-3; D is undetermined. Deletions cut 6 bases from V and 0 bases from J, with 19 bases between. The CDR3 runs to 17 residues. As DNA, the CDR3 is TGTGCCAGCAGCCTAAGACTCCGGCGGTCTAGCACAGATACGCAGTATTTT. Amino acid sequence: CASSLRLRRSSTDTQYF.

The table lists this clonotype with a few counts. The V gene is TRBV6-5, the J gene TRBJ2-1; 8 bases match TRBD1. Germline-derived CDR1 and CDR2 are MNHEY and SVGAGI. Trimming took 2 bases from V and 7 from J; bases not matched to a gene: 4. This CDR3 has 14 amino acids. CDR3 bases: TGTGCCAGCAGTTACGTTACAGGGGGGAATGAGCAGTTCTTC. This gives the protein CASSYVTGGNEQFF.

Only a few counts were recorded for this clonotype. This chain links TRBV7-9 with TRBJ1-6; D is unclear. Per germline, CDR1 SEHNR and CDR2 FQNEAQ (reference sequence). The CDR3 runs to 13 residues. The ends were cut back, 8 bases at V and 6 bases at J, with 11 bases in the middle. Written as DNA, the CDR3 is TGTGCCAGCTCGAGCCAGGTTAATTCACCCCTCCACTTT. As protein: CASSSQVNSPLHF.

Ten or more counts support this clonotype. V gene TRBV29-1 combines with J gene TRBJ1-5; 7 bases fit TRBD1. The CDR3 is 14 amino acids. The J segment lost 0 bases and the V segment lost 4 bases, leaving 3 bases of the junction unmatched. Germline CDR1 is SQVTM and CDR2 is ANQGSEA. CDR3 loop: CSVAGGGSNQPQHF. The CDR3, as DNA: TGCAGCGTTGCAGGGGGGGGTAGCAATCAGCCCCAGCATTTT.

There are many counts of this clonotype. The V call is TRBV7-2, the J call TRBJ1-2, with unresolved D. Germline CDR1 reads SGHTA; CDR2 reads FQGNSA. This CDR3 contains 13 residues. V lost 5 bases and J 0 bases, leaving 7 bases between the germline ends. DNA for the CDR3: TGTGCCAGCAGCATGACCGCTAACTATGGCTACACCTTC. Translated: CASSMTANYGYTF.

The chain recombines TRBV7-2 with TRBJ2-7; TRBD1 or TRBD2 may be the D gene (6 bases each). Germline lookup yields CDR1 SGHTA and CDR2 FQGNSA. Between the trimmed V and J ends, which lost 1 base and 5 bases, there was a span of 12 bases. The CDR3 is 14 amino acids. The CDR3 protein is CASSLVGGTDEQYF. CDR3 DNA: TGTGCCAGCAGCTTAGTGGGGGGCACGGACGAGCAGTACTTC.

The chain recombines TRBV7-2 with TRBJ2-2; no firm D call. Germline V gene lookup returns CDR1 SGHTA and CDR2 FQGNSA. V was cut by 6 bases and J by 9 bases, with 5 bases left in between. CDR3 length: 10 amino acids. For the CDR3, the DNA is TGTGCCAGCAGGGACCGGGAGCTGTTTTTT. This codes for CASRDRELFF.